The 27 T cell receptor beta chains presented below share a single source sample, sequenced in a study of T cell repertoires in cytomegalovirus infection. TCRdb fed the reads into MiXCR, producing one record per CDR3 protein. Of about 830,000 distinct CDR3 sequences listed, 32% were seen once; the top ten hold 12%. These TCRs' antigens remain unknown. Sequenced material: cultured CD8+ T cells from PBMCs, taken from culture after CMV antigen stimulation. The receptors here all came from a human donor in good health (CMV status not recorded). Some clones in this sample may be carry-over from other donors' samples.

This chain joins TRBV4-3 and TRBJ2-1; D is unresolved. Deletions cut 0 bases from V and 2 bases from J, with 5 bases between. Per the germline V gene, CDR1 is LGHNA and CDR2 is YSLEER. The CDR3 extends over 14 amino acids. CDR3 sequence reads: CASSQDLTYNEQFF. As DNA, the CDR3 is TGCGCCAGCAGCCAAGATCTAACCTACAATGAGCAGTTCTTC.

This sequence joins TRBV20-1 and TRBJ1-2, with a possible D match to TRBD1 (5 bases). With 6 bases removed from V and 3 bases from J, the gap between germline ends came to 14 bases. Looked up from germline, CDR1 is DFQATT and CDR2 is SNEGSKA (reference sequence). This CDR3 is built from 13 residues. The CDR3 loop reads CSATPRGDYGYTF. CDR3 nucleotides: TGCAGTGCCACACCAAGGGGCGACTATGGCTACACCTTC.

CDR3 loop: CARRGAVDTDTQYF. The DNA of the CDR3 is TGTGCCAGGAGGGGCGCCGTCGACACAGATACGCAGTATTTT. The V gene is TRBV19, the J gene TRBJ2-3; either TRBD1 or TRBD2 may supply D (5 bases each). The V end lost 9 bases, the J end lost 2 bases, and 15 bases lay between the germline ends. Germline V gives CDR1 LNHDA, CDR2 SQIVND (reference sequence). This CDR3 region has 14 residues.

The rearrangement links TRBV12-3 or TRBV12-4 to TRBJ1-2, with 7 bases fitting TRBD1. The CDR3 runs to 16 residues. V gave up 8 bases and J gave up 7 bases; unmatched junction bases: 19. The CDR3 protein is CASDCQQGRWYCGYTF. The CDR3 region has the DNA TGTGCCAGCGATTGTCAACAGGGGAGGTGGTACTGTGGCTACACCTTC.

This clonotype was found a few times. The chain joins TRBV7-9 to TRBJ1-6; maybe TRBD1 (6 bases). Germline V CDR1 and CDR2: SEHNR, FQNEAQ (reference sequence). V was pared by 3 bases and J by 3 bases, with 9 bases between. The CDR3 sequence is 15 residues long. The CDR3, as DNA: TGTGCCAGCAGCTTGACAGGCATCTATAATTCACCCCTCCACTTT. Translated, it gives CASSLTGIYNSPLHF.

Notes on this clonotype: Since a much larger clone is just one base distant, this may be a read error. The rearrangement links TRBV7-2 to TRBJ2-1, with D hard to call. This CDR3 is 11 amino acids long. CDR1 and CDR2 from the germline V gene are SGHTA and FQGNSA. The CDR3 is CANSLAESLFF. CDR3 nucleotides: TGTGCCAACAGCTTAGCAGAGTCCCTGTTCTTC.

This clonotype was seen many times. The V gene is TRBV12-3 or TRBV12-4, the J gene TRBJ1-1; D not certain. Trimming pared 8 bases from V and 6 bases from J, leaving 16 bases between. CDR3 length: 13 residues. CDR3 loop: CASGKEVVAEAFF. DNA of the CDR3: TGTGCCAGCGGCAAGGAGGTCGTAGCTGAAGCTTTCTTT.

The CDR3 sequence is CASSVGWAEAFF. DNA for the CDR3: TGTGCCAGCAGTGTGGGGTGGGCTGAAGCTTTCTTT. The chain employs TRBV6-1 and TRBJ1-1; D uncertain. V was shortened by 4 bases and J by 6 bases, with 9 bases between the two germline ends. There are 12 residues in the CDR3. The germline CDR1 and CDR2 sequences are MNHNS and SASEGT.

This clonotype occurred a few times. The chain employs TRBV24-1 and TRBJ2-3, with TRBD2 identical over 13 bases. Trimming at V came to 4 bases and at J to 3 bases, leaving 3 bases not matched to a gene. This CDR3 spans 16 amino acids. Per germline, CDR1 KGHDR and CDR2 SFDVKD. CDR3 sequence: CATSEWTSGGTDTQYF. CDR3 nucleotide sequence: TGTGCCACCAGTGAGTGGACTAGCGGGGGAACAGATACGCAGTATTTT.

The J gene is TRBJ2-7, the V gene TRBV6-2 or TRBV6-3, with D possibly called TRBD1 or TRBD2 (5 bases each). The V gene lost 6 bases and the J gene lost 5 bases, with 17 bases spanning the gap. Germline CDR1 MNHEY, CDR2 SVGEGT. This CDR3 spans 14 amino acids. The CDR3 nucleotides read TGTGCCAGCAGCCCCGTCGTGGGGGACGACGAGCAGTACTTC. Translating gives CASSPVVGDDEQYF.

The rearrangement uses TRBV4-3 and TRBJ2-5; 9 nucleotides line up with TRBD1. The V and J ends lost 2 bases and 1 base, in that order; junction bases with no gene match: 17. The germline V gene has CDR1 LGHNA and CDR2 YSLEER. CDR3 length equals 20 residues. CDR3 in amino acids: CASSQQLTRDRVSPQETQYF. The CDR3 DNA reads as TGCGCCAGCAGCCAACAATTAACCAGGGACAGGGTGAGCCCCCAAGAGACCCAGTACTTC.

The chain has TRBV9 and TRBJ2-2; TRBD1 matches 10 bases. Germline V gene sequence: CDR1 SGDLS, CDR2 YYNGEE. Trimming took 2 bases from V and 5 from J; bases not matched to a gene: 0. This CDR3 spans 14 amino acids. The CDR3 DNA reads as TGTGCCAGCAGCGTGGACAGGGGGACCGGGGAGCTGTTTTTT. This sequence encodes CASSVDRGTGELFF.

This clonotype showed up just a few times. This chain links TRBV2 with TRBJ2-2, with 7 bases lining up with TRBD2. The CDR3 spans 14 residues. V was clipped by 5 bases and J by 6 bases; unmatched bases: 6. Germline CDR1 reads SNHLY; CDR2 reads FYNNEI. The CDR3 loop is CASSPGGIPGELFF. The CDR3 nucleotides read TGTGCCAGCAGTCCGGGGGGAATACCCGGGGAGCTGTTTTTT.

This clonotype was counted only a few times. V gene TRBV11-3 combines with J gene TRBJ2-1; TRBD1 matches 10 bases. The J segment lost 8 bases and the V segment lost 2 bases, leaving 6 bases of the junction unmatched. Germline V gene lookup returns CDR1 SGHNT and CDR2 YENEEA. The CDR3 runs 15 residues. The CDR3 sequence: CASSLRRQGADEQFF. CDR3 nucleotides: TGTGCCAGCAGCTTAAGGAGACAGGGGGCAGATGAGCAGTTCTTC.

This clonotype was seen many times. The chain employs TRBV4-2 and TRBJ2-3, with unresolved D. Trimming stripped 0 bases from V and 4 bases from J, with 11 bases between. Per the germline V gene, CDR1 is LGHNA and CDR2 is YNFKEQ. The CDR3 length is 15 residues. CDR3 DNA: TGTGCCAGCAGCCAAGAAGGTTCTGCGGCAGATACGCAGTATTTT. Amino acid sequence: CASSQEGSAADTQYF.

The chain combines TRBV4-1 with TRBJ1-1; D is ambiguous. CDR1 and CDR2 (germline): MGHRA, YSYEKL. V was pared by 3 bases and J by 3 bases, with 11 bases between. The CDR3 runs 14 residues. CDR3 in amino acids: CASSHREADTEAFF. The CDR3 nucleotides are TGCGCCAGCAGCCATCGCGAGGCAGACACTGAAGCTTTCTTT.

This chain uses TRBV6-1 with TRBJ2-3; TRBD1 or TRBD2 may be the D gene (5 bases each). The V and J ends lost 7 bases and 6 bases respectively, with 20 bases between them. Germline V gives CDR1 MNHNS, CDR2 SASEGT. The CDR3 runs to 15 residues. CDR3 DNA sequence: TGTGCCAGCATCCAGATTACGGGGCCTGGGGATACGCAGTATTTT. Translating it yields CASIQITGPGDTQYF.

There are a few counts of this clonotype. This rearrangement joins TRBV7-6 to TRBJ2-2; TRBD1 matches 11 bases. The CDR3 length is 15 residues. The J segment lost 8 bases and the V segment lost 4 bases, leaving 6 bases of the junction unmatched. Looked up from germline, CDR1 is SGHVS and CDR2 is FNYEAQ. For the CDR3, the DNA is TGTGCCAGCAGCTCTGGACAGGGGGCCCGTGGGGAGCTGTTTTTT. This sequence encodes CASSSGQGARGELFF.

The CDR3 reads CASSIRDRVSNEQFF. The CDR3 nucleotides read TGTGCCAGTAGTATCCGAGACAGGGTGTCGAATGAGCAGTTCTTC. This chain connects TRBV19 to TRBJ2-1, with 7 bases that match TRBD1. Germline V CDR1 and CDR2: LNHDA, SQIVND (reference sequence). The CDR3 contains 15 residues. V was clipped by 3 bases and J by 7 bases; unmatched bases: 9.

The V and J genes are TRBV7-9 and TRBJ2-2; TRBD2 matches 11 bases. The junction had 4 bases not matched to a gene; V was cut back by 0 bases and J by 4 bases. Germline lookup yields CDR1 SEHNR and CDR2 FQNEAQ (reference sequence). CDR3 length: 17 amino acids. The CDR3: CASSLAPGLAATGELFF. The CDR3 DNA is TGTGCCAGCAGCTTAGCGCCGGGACTAGCGGCCACCGGGGAGCTGTTTTTT.

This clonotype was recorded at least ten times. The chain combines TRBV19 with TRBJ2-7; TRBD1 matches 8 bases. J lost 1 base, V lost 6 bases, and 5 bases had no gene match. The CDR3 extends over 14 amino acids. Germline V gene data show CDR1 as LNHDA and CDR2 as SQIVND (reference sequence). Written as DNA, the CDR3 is TGTGCCAGTAGCTCTGGGACAGGTTCCTACGAGCAGTACTTC. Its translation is CASSSGTGSYEQYF.

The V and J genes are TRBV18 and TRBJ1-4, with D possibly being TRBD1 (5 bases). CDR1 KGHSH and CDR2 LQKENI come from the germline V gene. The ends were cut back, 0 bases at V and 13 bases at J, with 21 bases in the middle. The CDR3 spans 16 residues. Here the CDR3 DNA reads TGTGCCAGCTCACCACCGGGAGGGGATCGGAAGGGGATACTGTTTTTT. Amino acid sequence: CASSPPGGDRKGILFF. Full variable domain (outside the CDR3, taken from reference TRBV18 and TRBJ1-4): NAGVMQNPRHLVRRRGQEARLRCSPMKGHSHVYWYRQLPEEGLKFMVYLQKENIIDESGMPKERFSAEFPKEGPSILRIQQVVRGDSAAYFCASSPPGGDRKGILFFGSGTQLSVL.

CDR3 sequence reads: CASSAGGWDTEAFF. The CDR3 region has the DNA TGTGCCAGCAGTGCAGGGGGCTGGGACACTGAAGCTTTCTTT. V is TRBV27 and J is TRBJ1-1; 8 nucleotides line up with TRBD1. V was clipped by 5 bases and J by 3 bases; unmatched bases: 5. Per the germline V gene, CDR1 is MNHEY and CDR2 is SMNVEV (reference sequence). The length of the CDR3 is 14 residues.

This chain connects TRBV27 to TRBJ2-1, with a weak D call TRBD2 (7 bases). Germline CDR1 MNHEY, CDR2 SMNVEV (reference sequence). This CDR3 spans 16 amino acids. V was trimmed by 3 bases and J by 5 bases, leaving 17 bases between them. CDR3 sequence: CASSLSTGGRNNEQFF. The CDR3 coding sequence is TGTGCCAGCAGTTTGAGTACGGGGGGCCGAAACAATGAGCAGTTCTTC.

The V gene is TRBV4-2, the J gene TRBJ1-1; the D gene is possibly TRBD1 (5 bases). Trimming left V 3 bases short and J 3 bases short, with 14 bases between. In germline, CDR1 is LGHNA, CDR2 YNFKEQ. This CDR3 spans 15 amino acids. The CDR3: CASSQGQGRDTEAFF. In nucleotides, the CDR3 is TGTGCCAGCAGCCAGGGCCAGGGAAGGGACACTGAAGCTTTCTTT.

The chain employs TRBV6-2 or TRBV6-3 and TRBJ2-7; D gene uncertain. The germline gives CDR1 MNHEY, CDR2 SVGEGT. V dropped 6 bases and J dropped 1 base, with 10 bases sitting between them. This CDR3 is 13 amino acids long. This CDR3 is CASSHGFSYEQYV. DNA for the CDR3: TGTGCCAGCAGCCACGGGTTTTCCTACGAGCAGTACGTC.

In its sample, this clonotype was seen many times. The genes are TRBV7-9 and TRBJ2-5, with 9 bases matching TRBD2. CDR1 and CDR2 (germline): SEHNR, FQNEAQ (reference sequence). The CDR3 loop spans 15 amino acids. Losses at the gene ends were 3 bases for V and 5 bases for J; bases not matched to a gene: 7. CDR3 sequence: CASSLIGTSLETQYF. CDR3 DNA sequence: TGTGCCAGCAGCTTGATTGGGACTAGCCTGGAGACCCAGTACTTC. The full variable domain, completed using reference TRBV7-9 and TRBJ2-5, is DTGVSQNPRHKITKRGQNVTFRCDPISEHNRLYWYRQTLGQGPEFLTYFQNEAQLEKSRLLSDRFSAERPKGSFSTLEIQRTEQGDSAMYLCASSLIGTSLETQYFGPGTRLLVL.